The 23 T cell receptor beta chains reported below all come from one sample, sequenced in a study of shared clonotypes between healthy human individuals. Sequenced by immunoSEQ multiplex PCR; TCRdb stores in-frame clones only, minus some. The sample contains about 2.5 million clones, about nine tenths of which appear only once. Sequencing was done on a sample of naive CD4+ T cells from PBMCs. Subset reported: CD45RA+ positively selected. The source is a man aged 18 to 35 in good health. Some clones in this sample may be carry-over from other donors' samples.

This clone was counted between two and nine times. V usage is TRBV6-6 and J usage is TRBJ1-1; 7 nucleotides agree with TRBD1. The CDR3 runs 13 residues. The germline gives CDR1 MNHNY, CDR2 SVGAGI (reference sequence). V lost 10 bases to trimming and J lost 0 bases; unmatched junction nucleotides: 5. The CDR3 DNA sequence: TGTGCCAACAGACAGGGATTGAACACTGAAGCTTTCTTT. Its translation is CANRQGLNTEAFF.

The gene calls are TRBV7-9 and TRBJ1-2; D is perhaps TRBD1 (6 bases). The CDR3 spans 11 residues. Trimming stripped 5 bases from V and 8 bases from J, with 9 bases between. CDR1 is SEHNR, CDR2 FQNEAQ, per germline (reference sequence). In DNA, the CDR3 is TGTGCCAGCAGCGCTCAGGGGGGCTACACCTTC. Protein product: CASSAQGGYTF.

The chain couples TRBV11-2 to TRBJ2-2, with D perhaps TRBD1 (6 bases). CDR1 and CDR2 from the germline V gene are SGHAT and FQNNGV. The V gene lost 5 bases and the J gene lost 5 bases, with 15 bases spanning the gap. CDR3 length: 15 amino acids. The CDR3 DNA reads as TGTGCCAGCAGCCCGCCGGGACAAGTGACCGGGGAGCTGTTTTTT. Amino acid sequence: CASSPPGQVTGELFF. Full variable domain (remainder filled in from reference TRBV11-2 and TRBJ2-2): EAGVAQSPRYKIIEKRQSVAFWCNPISGHATLYWYQQILGQGPKLLIQFQNNGVVDDSQLPKDRFSAERLKGVDSTLKIQPAKLEDSAVYLCASSPPGQVTGELFFGEGSRLTVL.

The CDR3, as DNA: TGTGCCAGCAGTTTAAGGGGAACTGGAAACACCATATATTTT. Amino acids: CASSLRGTGNTIYF. J is TRBJ1-3 and V is TRBV27; D perhaps matches TRBD1 (5 bases). With 2 bases removed from V and 2 bases from J, the gap between germline ends came to 7 bases. CDR3 length equals 14 residues. CDR1 is MNHEY and CDR2 is SMNVEV in the germline V gene (reference sequence).

The chain has TRBV4-2 and TRBJ2-1, with 14 bases lining up with TRBD2. From germline, CDR1 is LGHNA and CDR2 YNFKEQ. Trimming cost V 4 bases and J 8 bases; bases outside gene matches: 7. This CDR3 spans 16 amino acids. This CDR3 reads CASSRGTSGSGDEQFF. CDR3 coding DNA: TGTGCCAGCAGCCGAGGGACTAGCGGGAGTGGGGATGAGCAGTTCTTC.

The chain has TRBV28 and TRBJ2-1; possibly TRBD2 for D (5 bases). Trimming took 6 bases from V and 8 from J, leaving 23 bases between them. There are 16 residues in the CDR3. Germline CDR1 and CDR2: MDHEN and SYDVKM. This CDR3 is CASRPLIGRAIHEQFF. The CDR3 bases are TGTGCCAGCAGACCATTAATAGGGCGGGCTATACATGAGCAGTTCTTC.

This chain links TRBV6-6 with TRBJ2-2; D is ambiguous. Germline CDR1 is MNHNY and CDR2 is SVGAGI (reference sequence). The CDR3 covers 16 residues. V lost 0 bases and J 0 bases, leaving 8 bases between the germline ends. The chain's CDR3 is CASSYSDGANTGELFF. CDR3 bases: TGTGCCAGCAGTTACTCAGACGGAGCGAACACCGGGGAGCTGTTTTTT.

The rearrangement joins TRBV7-9 to TRBJ1-2; D not certain. Germline values: CDR1 SEHNR, CDR2 FQNEAQ (reference sequence). V gave up 5 bases and J gave up 8 bases, with 30 bases separating them. CDR3 length: 18 residues. The CDR3 region has the DNA TGTGCCAGCAGCCCCCGAAGGGCGGTGTTAACCCTCTCGCCCGGCTACACCTTC. Amino acids: CASSPRRAVLTLSPGYTF.

The chain recombines TRBV7-3 with TRBJ2-5; D gene unclear. V lost 5 bases and J lost 0, with 7 bases in between. There are 13 residues in the CDR3. In germline, CDR1 is SGHTA, CDR2 FQGTGA. The CDR3 DNA sequence: TGTGCCAGCAGCGCCCCAAACCAAGAGACCCAGTACTTC. This encodes CASSAPNQETQYF.

This chain links TRBV6-4 with TRBJ2-1; D unclear. Germline V gives CDR1 MRHNA, CDR2 SNTAGT. This CDR3 is 13 amino acids long. V shed 6 bases and J shed 10 bases, with 16 bases lying between them. CDR3 in amino acids: CASRRTLSGEQFF. CDR3 sequence (DNA): TGTGCCAGCAGACGCACTTTGTCCGGGGAGCAGTTCTTC.

This clone was picked up one time. The junction does not match germline at one end; this may be a read error. The chain's CDR3 is CASRLGRDPTDTQYF. In DNA, the CDR3 is TGTGCCAGCAGATTGGGTCGGGATCCCACAGATACGCAGTATTTT. The chain uses TRBV5-4 and TRBJ2-3, with D possibly matching TRBD2 (5 bases). The germline gives CDR1 SGHNT, CDR2 YYREEE (reference sequence). The CDR3 totals 15 residues.

The chain joins TRBV5-1 to TRBJ1-1; D remains unclear. The CDR3 is 14 residues long. Germline assignment: CDR1 SGHRS and CDR2 YFSETQ. V was cut by 3 bases and J by 4 bases, with 13 bases left in between. CDR3 loop: CASSSEKGATEAFF. In DNA form, the CDR3 reads TGCGCCAGCAGCTCTGAGAAGGGAGCCACTGAAGCTTTCTTT. The whole variable domain, remainder taken from reference TRBV5-1 and TRBJ1-1, is KAGVTQTPRYLIKTRGQQVTLSCSPISGHRSVSWYQQTPGQGLQFLFEYFSETQRNKGNFPGRFSGRQFSNSRSEMNVSTLELGDSALYLCASSSEKGATEAFFGQGTRLTVV.

The rearrangement joins TRBV11-2 to TRBJ2-5; 11 bases map to TRBD1. The length of the CDR3 is 16 residues. Trimming removed 5 bases from V and 3 bases from J; junction bases left unmatched: 8. The germline V gene encodes CDR1 SGHAT and CDR2 FQNNGV. The CDR3 region has the DNA TGTGCCAGCAGCCGGATGTGGGACAGGGGGAAAGAGACCCAGTACTTC. Its protein is CASSRMWDRGKETQYF. The whole variable domain, filled in from reference TRBV11-2 and TRBJ2-5, reads EAGVAQSPRYKIIEKRQSVAFWCNPISGHATLYWYQQILGQGPKLLIQFQNNGVVDDSQLPKDRFSAERLKGVDSTLKIQPAKLEDSAVYLCASSRMWDRGKETQYFGPGTRLLVL.

The chain is built from TRBV25-1 and TRBJ1-1; no clear D. Germline V CDR1 and CDR2: MGHDK, SYGVNS. V shed 8 bases and J shed 7 bases, with 23 bases lying between them. The CDR3 is 15 amino acids. CDR3 in amino acids: CASHPDRGRRSEAFF. Written as DNA, the CDR3 is TGTGCCAGCCACCCCGATCGGGGAAGGCGGAGTGAAGCTTTCTTT.

This clone has a single count. This chain connects TRBV18 to TRBJ1-1, with D hard to call. Germline assignment: CDR1 KGHSH and CDR2 LQKENI. The CDR3 is 15 amino acids. Deletions cut 4 bases from V and 0 bases from J, with 12 bases between. The CDR3 region is CASSLGGRLNTEAFF. CDR3 nucleotides: TGTGCCAGCTCACTAGGTGGCAGGCTGAACACTGAAGCTTTCTTT.

Regarding this clone: Other DNA sequences within the sample encode an identical CDR3. The chain recombines TRBV28 with TRBJ1-2, with D unclear. The germline gives CDR1 MDHEN, CDR2 SYDVKM. V gave up 3 bases and J gave up 4 bases, with 6 bases separating them. The CDR3 is 12 amino acids. CDR3 in amino acids: CASSFTRYGYTF. CDR3 bases: TGTGCCAGCAGTTTTACTCGCTATGGCTACACCTTC.

As for this clone: Other DNA sequences in the same sample also yield this CDR3. This chain joins TRBV5-6 and TRBJ1-1; D gene uncertain. Germline loops: CDR1 SGHDT, CDR2 YYEEEE. The CDR3 runs to 15 residues. V was shortened by 0 bases and J by 0 bases, with 9 bases between the two germline ends. CDR3 coding DNA: TGTGCCAGCAGCTTGGGGCAGATAATGAACACTGAAGCTTTCTTT. It yields the protein CASSLGQIMNTEAFF.

The V and J genes are TRBV28 and TRBJ1-1; no reliable D call. The germline V gene encodes CDR1 MDHEN and CDR2 SYDVKM. Trimming took off 5 bases at V and 4 bases at J, with 11 bases between the two ends. There are 13 residues in the CDR3. CDR3 residues: CASSPLRPTEAFF. The CDR3 DNA follows: TGTGCCAGCAGTCCTCTACGGCCCACTGAAGCTTTCTTT.

The chain is built from TRBV19 and TRBJ2-7; 12 bases are a match to TRBD1. The CDR3 sequence is 17 residues long. The V and J ends lost 7 bases and 7 bases, in that order; junction bases with no gene match: 17. CDR1 LNHDA and CDR2 SQIVND come from the germline V gene (reference sequence). CDR3 sequence: CASTPGDRGLSSGEQYF. CDR3 bases: TGTGCCAGTACCCCCGGGGACAGGGGGCTGTCTTCTGGGGAGCAGTACTTC.

This clone was seen once. This chain uses TRBV19 with TRBJ2-1; TRBD2 aligns across 7 bases. V dropped 3 bases and J dropped 9; count of bases not matched to a gene: 2. Germline-derived CDR1 and CDR2 are LNHDA and SQIVND (reference sequence). This CDR3 spans 12 amino acids. The CDR3 loop is CASSMTSSEQFF. The CDR3 nucleotides are TGTGCCAGTAGTATGACTAGCAGTGAGCAGTTCTTC.

This chain connects TRBV5-5 to TRBJ2-5; D is possibly TRBD2 (6 bases). V was clipped by 0 bases and J by 5 bases, with 23 bases between them. The CDR3 has 18 amino acids. The germline gives CDR1 SGHKS, CDR2 YYEKEE (reference sequence). CDR3 coding DNA: TGTGCCAGCAGCTTGGAGTTAATGCGCGGGGCCAGAGGGGAGACCCAGTACTTC. Residues: CASSLELMRGARGETQYF.

V and J are TRBV28 and TRBJ2-7, with D possibly being TRBD1 (6 bases). V shed 2 bases and J shed 3 bases, with 11 bases lying between them. This CDR3 spans 14 amino acids. Germline V gives CDR1 MDHEN, CDR2 SYDVKM. The CDR3 nucleotides are TGTGCCAGCAGTTTACAGGACAGCTTCTACGAGCAGTACTTC. It specifies CASSLQDSFYEQYF.

This chain links TRBV30 with TRBJ2-1, with TRBD2 matching 9 bases. This CDR3 contains 17 residues. From germline, CDR1 is GTSNPN and CDR2 SVGIG (reference sequence). J was trimmed by 4 bases and V by 3 bases; bases with no gene match: 13. As DNA, the CDR3 is TGTGCCTGGAGGGATCCAAGACTAGCGGTGACATACAATGAGCAGTTCTTC. Protein sequence: CAWRDPRLAVTYNEQFF.